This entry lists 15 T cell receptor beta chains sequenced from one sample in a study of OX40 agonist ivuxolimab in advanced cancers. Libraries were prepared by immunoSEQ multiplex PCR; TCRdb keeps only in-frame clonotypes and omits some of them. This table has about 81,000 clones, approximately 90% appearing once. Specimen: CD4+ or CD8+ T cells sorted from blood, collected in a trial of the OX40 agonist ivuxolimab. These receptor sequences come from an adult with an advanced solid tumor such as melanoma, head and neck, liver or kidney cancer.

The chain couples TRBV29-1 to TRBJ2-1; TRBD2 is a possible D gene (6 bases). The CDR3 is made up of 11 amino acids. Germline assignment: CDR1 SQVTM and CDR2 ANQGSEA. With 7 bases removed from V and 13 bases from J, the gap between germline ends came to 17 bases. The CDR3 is CSAELWGGQFF. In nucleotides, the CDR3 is TGCAGCGCAGAGCTATGGGGAGGTCAGTTCTTC.

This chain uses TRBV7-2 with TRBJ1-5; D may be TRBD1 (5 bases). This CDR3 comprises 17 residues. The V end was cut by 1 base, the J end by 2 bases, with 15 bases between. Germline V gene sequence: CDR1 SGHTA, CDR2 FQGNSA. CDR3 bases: TGTGCCAGCAGCTTAGAGCCTCCGACAGTGCGCAATCAGCCCCAGCATTTT. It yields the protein CASSLEPPTVRNQPQHF.

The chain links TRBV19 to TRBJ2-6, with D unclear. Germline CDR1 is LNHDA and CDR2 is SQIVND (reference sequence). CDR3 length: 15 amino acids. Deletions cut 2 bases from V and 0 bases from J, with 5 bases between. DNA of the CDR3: TGTGCCAGTAGTATACCCAACTCTGGGGCCAACGTCCTGACTTTC. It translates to CASSIPNSGANVLTF.

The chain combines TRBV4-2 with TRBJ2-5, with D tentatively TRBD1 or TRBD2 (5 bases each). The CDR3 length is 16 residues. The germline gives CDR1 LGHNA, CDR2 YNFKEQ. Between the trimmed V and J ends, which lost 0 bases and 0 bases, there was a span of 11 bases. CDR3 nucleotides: TGTGCCAGCAGCCAAGATCAAGTGGGGGACCAAGAGACCCAGTACTTC. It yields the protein CASSQDQVGDQETQYF.

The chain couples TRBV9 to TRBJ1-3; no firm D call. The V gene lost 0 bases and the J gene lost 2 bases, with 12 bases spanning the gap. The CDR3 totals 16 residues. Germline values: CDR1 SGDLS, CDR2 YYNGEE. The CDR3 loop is CASSVALTNPGNTIYF. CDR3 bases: TGTGCCAGCAGCGTAGCCCTCACAAACCCTGGAAACACCATATATTTT.

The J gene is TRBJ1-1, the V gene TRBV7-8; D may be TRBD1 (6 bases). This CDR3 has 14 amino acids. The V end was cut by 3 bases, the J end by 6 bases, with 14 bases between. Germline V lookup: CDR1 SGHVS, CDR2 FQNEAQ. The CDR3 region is CASSFDRPYAEAFF. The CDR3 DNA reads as TGTGCCAGCAGCTTCGACAGGCCATACGCTGAAGCTTTCTTT.

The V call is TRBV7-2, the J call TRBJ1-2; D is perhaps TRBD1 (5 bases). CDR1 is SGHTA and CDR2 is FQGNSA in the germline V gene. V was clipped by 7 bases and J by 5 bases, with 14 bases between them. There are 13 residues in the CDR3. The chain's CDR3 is CASTHTGTYGYTF. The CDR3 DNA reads TGTGCCAGCACCCATACGGGGACTTATGGCTACACCTTC.

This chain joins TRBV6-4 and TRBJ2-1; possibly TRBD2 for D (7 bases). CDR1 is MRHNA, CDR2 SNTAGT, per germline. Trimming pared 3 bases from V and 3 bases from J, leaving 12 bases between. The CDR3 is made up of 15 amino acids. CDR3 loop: CASSERGGIYNEQFF. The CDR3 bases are TGTGCCAGCAGTGAAAGGGGGGGGATCTACAATGAGCAGTTCTTC.

In nucleotides, the CDR3 is TGTGCCAGCAGCCAAGATAGGGGTGAGCAGTTCTTC. Translation: CASSQDRGEQFF. J is TRBJ2-1 and V is TRBV4-2, with a possible D match to TRBD1 (5 bases). V was shortened by 0 bases and J by 9 bases, with 6 bases between the two germline ends. Germline V CDR1 and CDR2: LGHNA, YNFKEQ. The CDR3 is 12 amino acids.

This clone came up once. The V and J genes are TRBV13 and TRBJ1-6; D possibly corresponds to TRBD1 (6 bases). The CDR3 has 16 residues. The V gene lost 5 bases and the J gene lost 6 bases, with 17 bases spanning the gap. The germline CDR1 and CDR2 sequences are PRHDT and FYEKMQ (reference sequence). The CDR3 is CASSLRQAGGNSPLHF. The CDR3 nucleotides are TGTGCCAGCAGCCTACGACAGGCAGGCGGTAATTCACCCCTCCACTTT.

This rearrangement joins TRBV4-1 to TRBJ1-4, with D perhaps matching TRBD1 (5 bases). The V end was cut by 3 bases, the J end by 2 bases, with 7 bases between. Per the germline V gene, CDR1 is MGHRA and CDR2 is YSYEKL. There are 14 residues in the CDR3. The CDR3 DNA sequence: TGCGCCAGCAGCCAGGGGGAGACTAATGAAAAACTGTTTTTT. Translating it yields CASSQGETNEKLFF.

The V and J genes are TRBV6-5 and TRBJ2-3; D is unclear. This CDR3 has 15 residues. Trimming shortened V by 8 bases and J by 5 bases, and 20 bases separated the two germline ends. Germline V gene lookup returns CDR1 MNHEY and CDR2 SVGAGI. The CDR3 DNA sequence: TGTGCCAGCTCTTCCCCGGCAGGTGGGAAAGATACGCAGTATTTT. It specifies CASSSPAGGKDTQYF.

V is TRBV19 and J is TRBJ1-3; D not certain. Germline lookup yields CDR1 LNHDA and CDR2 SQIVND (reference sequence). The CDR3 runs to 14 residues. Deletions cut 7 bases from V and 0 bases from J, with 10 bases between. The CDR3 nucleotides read TGTGCCAGTACCACGCAGCGCTCTGGAAACACCATATATTTT. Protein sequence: CASTTQRSGNTIYF.

In nucleotides, the CDR3 is TGTGCCAGCTCACTCGGGACTAGTGCGTACGAGCAGTACTTC. Its protein product is CASSLGTSAYEQYF. The gene calls are TRBV18 and TRBJ2-7; 8 bases match TRBD2. The CDR3 covers 14 residues. The ends lost 4 bases at V and 4 bases at J; junction bases unmatched: 6. Germline loops: CDR1 KGHSH, CDR2 LQKENI.

The CDR3 is CASSLAGTMDTEAFF. The CDR3 DNA reads as TGTGCCAGCAGCTTGGCCGGGACTATGGACACTGAAGCTTTCTTT. This chain uses TRBV5-6 with TRBJ1-1; weak D call: TRBD1 (5 bases). The V gene's germline CDR1 is SGHDT and CDR2 YYEEEE. The V and J ends lost 0 bases and 3 bases respectively, with 12 bases between them. This CDR3 region has 15 residues.